One TCR beta chain is described in this entry. This entry is derived from a study of control samples from healthy donors and cancer patients. V trimming: 6 bases; J trimming: 0 bases; junction bases outside the gene matches: 4. CDR3 size: 16 residues. Germline values: CDR1 MDHEN, CDR2 SYDVKM. Clones were read by immunoSEQ multiplex PCR, and TCRdb kept only the in-frame ones, dropping some. Altogether 150,000 to 200,000 clones are present, roughly 90% being singletons, with the ten largest covering approximately 1.4%. Source material: blood. The chain carries TRBV28 and TRBJ2-3, with 12 positions matching TRBD2. The sequence was collected from a woman in her forties or fifties in good health. This CDR3 is CASSRLAGGSTDTQYF. The CDR3 region has the DNA TGTGCCAGCAGCCGTCTAGCGGGAGGGAGCACAGATACGCAGTATTTT.